The rows below give T cell receptor beta chains drawn from one sample of a study of somatic mutations in cytotoxic T cells in rheumatoid arthritis. The protocol was immunoSEQ multiplex PCR, while the TCRdb copy is restricted to in-frame clones and leaves out a portion. The table lists 7,000 to 8,000 clones, about nine tenths of them singletons, with roughly 15% in the top ten. The specimen was CD8+ T cells sorted from blood. Receptors originate from a man aged 40-49 years with rheumatoid arthritis. The CDR3 runs from the conserved cysteine through the conserved F or W. Fields, in order: V gene, CDR3 protein.

>TRBV7-9
CASSADRGPYNEQFF
>TRBV5-1
CASSPRGGFVGNTIYF
>TRBV7-6
CASSSREPNTGELFF
>TRBV9
CASSDNPGPMNTEAFF
>TRBV9
CASSVDSGGGETQYF
>TRBV4-1
CASSQYRDTDTQYF
>TRBV11-2
CASLGGGVNYNEQFF
>TRBV20-1
CSADGGYEQYF
>TRBV2
CASSDTGGDYYGYTF
>TRBV6-6
CASSLGPQGYEQYF
>TRBV7-9
CASSLTGNPYHDTEAFF
>TRBV28
CASSLEGGWQPQHF
>TRBV7-6
CASSLGTGAEAFF
>TRBV9
CASSVAGLEADTQYF
>TRBV6-1
CASSEGTGGFYEQYF
>TRBV29-1
CSVDREYYGYTF
>TRBV23-1
CASISPGEKTYNEQFF
>TRBV5-6
CASSLRTGRFYEQYF
>TRBV2
CASSTGGRNTEAFF
>TRBV27
CASSNEQVGPEKLFF
>TRBV19
CASSMVTGFDGYTF
>TRBV5-8
CASSLGAYGYTF
>TRBV7-2
CASSLTGSYNEQFF
>TRBV19
CASSIGGESNQPQHF
>TRBV7-9
CASSSGPSGYNEQFF
>TRBV11-2
CASSLGSGGYEQYF
>TRBV5-1
CASSLTGGEELFGNTIYF
>TRBV7-9
CASSPSEGSTDTQYF
>TRBV5-8
CASSLGTGGTEAFF
>TRBV7-2
CASSARDRDTGELFF
>TRBV4-1
CASSQGSSYNEQFF
>TRBV27
CASSPWTANTGELFF
>TRBV4-2
CASSPEVAGYNEQFF
>TRBV5-4
CASSPGQGSGNTIYF
>TRBV6-5
CASSPGTLDGYTF
>TRBV28
CASSLGRTTYEQYF
>TRBV9
CASSVGGGVANYGYTF
>TRBV10-1
CASSESSGGLGEQYF
>TRBV2
CASSDQTGTGQPQHF
>TRBV12-5
CASGLVPPRLAGDETQYF
>TRBV9
CASSVGSNSPLHF
>TRBV7-9
CASRQDQGTGELFF